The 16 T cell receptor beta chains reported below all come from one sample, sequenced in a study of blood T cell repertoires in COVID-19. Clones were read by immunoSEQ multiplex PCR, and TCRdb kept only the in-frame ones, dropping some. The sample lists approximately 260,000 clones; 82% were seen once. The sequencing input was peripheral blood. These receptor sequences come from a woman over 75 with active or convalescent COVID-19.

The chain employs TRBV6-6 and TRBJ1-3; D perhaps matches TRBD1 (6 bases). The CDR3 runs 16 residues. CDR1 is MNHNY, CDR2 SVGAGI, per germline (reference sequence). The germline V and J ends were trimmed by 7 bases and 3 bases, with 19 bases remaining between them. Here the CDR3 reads CASNIGGGSLGNTIYF. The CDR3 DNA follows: TGTGCCAGCAACATAGGGGGTGGGAGCCTTGGAAACACCATATATTTT.

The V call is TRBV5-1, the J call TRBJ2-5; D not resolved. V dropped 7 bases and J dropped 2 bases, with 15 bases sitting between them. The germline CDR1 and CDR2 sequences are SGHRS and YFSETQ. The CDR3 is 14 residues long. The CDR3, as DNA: TGCGCCAGCGGCCCAGGCGCGCTTCAAGAGACCCAGTACTTC. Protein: CASGPGALQETQYF.

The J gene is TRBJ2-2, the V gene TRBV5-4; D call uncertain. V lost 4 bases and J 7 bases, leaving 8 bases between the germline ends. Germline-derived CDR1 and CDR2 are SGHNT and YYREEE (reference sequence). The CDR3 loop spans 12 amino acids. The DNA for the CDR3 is TGTGCCAGCAGCCTTCTTAGCGGGGAGCTGTTTTTT. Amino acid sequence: CASSLLSGELFF.

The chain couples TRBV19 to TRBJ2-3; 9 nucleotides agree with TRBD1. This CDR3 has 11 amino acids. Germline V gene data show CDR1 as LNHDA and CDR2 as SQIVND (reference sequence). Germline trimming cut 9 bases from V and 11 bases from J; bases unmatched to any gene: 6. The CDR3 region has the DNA TGTGCCAGCTCACAGGGGGCCAGGCAGTATTTT. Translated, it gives CASSQGARQYF.

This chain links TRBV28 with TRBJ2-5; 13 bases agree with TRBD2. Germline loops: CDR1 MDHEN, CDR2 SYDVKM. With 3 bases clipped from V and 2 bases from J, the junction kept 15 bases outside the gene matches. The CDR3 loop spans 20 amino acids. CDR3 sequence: CASSFQSFGLAGDPQETQYF. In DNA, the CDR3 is TGTGCCAGCAGTTTCCAAAGTTTCGGACTAGCGGGAGACCCACAAGAGACCCAGTACTTC.

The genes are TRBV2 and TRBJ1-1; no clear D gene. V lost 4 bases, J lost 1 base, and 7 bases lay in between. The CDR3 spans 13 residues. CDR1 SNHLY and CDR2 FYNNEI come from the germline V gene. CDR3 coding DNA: TGTGCCAGCAGTGGAGCCAAGAACACTGAAGCTTTCTTT. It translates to CASSGAKNTEAFF. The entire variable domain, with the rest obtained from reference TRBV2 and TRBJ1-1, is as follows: EPEVTQTPSHQVTQMGQEVILRCVPISNHLYFYWYRQILGQKVEFLVSFYNNEISEKSEIFDDQFSVERPDGSNFTLKIRSTKLEDSAMYFCASSGAKNTEAFFGQGTRLTVV.

The CDR3: CASSQGHSTDTQYF. The CDR3 nucleotides read TGTGCCAGCAGCCAAGGTCACTCCACAGATACGCAGTATTTT. The rearrangement links TRBV3-1 (or the pseudogene TRBV3-2) to TRBJ2-3, with no clear D. The CDR3 has 14 residues. Trimming stripped 1 base from V and 2 bases from J, with 7 bases between. Germline V gives CDR1 LGHDT, CDR2 YNNKEL (reference sequence).

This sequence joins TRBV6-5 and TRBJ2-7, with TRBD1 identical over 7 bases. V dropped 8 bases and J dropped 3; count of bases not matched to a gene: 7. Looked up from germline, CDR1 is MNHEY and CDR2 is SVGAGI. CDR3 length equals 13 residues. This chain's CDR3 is CASVGTVNYEQYF. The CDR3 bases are TGTGCCAGCGTCGGGACAGTTAACTACGAGCAGTACTTC.

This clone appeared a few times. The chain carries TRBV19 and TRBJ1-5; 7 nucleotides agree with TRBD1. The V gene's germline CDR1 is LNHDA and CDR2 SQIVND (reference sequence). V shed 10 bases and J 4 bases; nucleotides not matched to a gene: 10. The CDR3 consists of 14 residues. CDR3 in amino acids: CATYSPGGNQPQHF. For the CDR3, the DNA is TGTGCCACCTACTCCCCAGGGGGGAATCAGCCCCAGCATTTT.

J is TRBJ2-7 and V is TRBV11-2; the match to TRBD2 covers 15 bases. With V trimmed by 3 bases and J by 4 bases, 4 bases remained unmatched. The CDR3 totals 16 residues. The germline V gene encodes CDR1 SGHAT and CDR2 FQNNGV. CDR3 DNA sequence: TGTGCCAGCAGCTTTAGGACTAGCGGGAGGGGGTACGAGCAGTACTTC. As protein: CASSFRTSGRGYEQYF.

CDR3 sequence reads: CAISAHRTGDNYGYTF. In DNA, the CDR3 is TGTGCCATCAGCGCTCATCGGACAGGGGACAACTATGGCTACACCTTC. This chain connects TRBV10-3 to TRBJ1-2, with 9 bases identical to TRBD1. The CDR3 loop spans 16 amino acids. After removal of 6 bases from V and 2 bases from J, the junction contained 10 bases not matched to a gene. In germline, CDR1 is ENHRY, CDR2 SYGVKD.

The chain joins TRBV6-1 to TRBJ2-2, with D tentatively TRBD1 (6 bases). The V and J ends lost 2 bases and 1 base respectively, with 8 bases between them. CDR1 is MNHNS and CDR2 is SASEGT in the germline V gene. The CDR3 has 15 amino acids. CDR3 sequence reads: CASSETDRNTGELFF. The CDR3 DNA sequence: TGTGCCAGCAGTGAAACGGACAGGAACACCGGGGAGCTGTTTTTT.

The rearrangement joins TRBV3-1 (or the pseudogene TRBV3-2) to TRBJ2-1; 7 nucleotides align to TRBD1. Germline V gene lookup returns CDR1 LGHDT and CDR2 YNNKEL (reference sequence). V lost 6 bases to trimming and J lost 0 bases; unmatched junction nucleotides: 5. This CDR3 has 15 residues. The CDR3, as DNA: TGTGCCAGCAGGCTACAGGGGAGCTCCTACAATGAGCAGTTCTTC. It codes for CASRLQGSSYNEQFF.

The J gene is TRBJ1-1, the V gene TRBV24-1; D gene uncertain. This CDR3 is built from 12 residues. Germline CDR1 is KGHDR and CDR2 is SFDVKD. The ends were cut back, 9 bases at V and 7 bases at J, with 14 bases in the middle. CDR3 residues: CATASGRGEAFF. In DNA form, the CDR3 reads TGTGCCACCGCATCGGGCCGGGGTGAAGCTTTCTTT.

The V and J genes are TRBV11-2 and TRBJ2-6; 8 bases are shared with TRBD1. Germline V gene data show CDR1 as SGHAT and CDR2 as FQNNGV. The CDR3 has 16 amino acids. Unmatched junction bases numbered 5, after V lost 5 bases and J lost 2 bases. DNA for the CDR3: TGTGCCAGCAGCGCCTACAGGGGGGCTGGGGCCAACGTCCTGACTTTC. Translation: CASSAYRGAGANVLTF.

The CDR3 sequence: CASSTGTGLDYTF. In DNA form, the CDR3 reads TGTGCCAGCAGCACAGGGACAGGTCTGGACTACACCTTC. This chain uses TRBV7-9 with TRBJ1-2, with 8 positions matching TRBD1. CDR1 is SEHNR, CDR2 FQNEAQ, per germline (reference sequence). Losses at the gene ends were 5 bases for V and 10 bases for J; bases not matched to a gene: 9. This CDR3 is built from 13 residues.